This T cell receptor beta chain was recovered during a study of CD8 T cells in ankylosing spondylitis. This clonotype was found a few times. Antigen: not known. Study observations and caveats: CD8+ disease-linked clones were present at relatively low frequencies in blood. Past studies reported some motif variants in reactive arthritis synovial fluid and blood. Clones tied to disease were said to be significantly enriched in matched ankylosing spondylitis synovial fluid.

TCRdb redid the calling of the 5' RACE reads with MiXCR, one entry per CDR3 protein. The sample carries 150,000 to 200,000 distinct CDR3 sequences, around 20% recorded once. The CDR3 length is 13 residues. Trimming stripped 5 bases from V and 4 bases from J, with 11 bases between. Germline V gene lookup returns CDR1 SGHTA and CDR2 FQGTGA. The sample consisted of blood, either unsorted or a sorted T cell fraction (not recorded which). This chain joins TRBV7-3 and TRBJ1-2, with D possibly matching TRBD1 (6 bases). This clonotype was obtained from a male donor with ankylosing spondylitis or in good health (not recorded which). For the CDR3, the DNA is TGTGCCAGCAGCCCCGACAGGTCCTATGGCTACACCTTC. Residues: CASSPDRSYGYTF.